This T cell receptor beta chain was sequenced for a study of Tregs in tolerant kidney transplant recipients (dated by TCRdb to 2018 to 2020). For context, the study as a whole: Transplants used related donors with nonmyeloablative bone marrow transplantation; mixed chimerism was transient in the human trials. The study applied TCRbeta sequencing to find donor-specific regulatory T cells before combined kidney and bone marrow transplantation and then followed those same cells after transplant. Summary of the overall study and its limitations: The study was constrained by small patient numbers, and validation of the findings is required in larger populations and under other immunosuppression protocols. For some patients the PCR primers changed over time, which made it impossible to compare the samples from those patients at the nucleotide level. Although technical replication error seemed to be minimal, the question of biological reproducibility was not addressed directly. Donor-specific Treg expansion exceeded global Treg expansion in tolerant patients, suggesting antigen-driven rather than nonspecific expansion. Expanding Tregs with activated donor B cells appeared to identify the most biologically relevant and donor-specific TCRbeta repertoire.

For TCRbeta CDR3 sequencing, genomic DNA from the sorted cells was extracted using the QIAGEN DNeasy Blood and Tissue Kit. Through immunoSEQ, high-throughput TCRbeta CDR3 sequencing was done commercially, including PCR amplification with internal controls and bias correction. As for the original processing: Unique productive TCRbeta sequences were defined by CDR3 nucleotide sequence where primers matched, and otherwise by CDR3 amino acid sequence together with Vbeta and Jbeta genes. Sorting error was corrected by removing sequences shared between sorted populations at a frequency ratio of 2:1 or less, and the remaining shared sequences were assigned to the higher population. A sequence was defined as donor-reactive if the sequence was expanded at least 5-fold in CFSE-low cells compared with unstimulated cells and had a frequency of at least 0.01% in CFSE-low cells. Jensen-Shannon divergence calculated on the top 100 TCRbeta sequences ranked by frequency was used to measure repertoire divergence. For samples with multiple sequencing runs, sorting error was corrected in each run separately before the runs were combined. Drawn from immuneACCESS, this table holds only the in-frame rearrangements with V and J called that TCRdb kept. Clones are partly lost; checked studies trace under half to an unresolved V gene and leave the rest unexplained. That table is the source of V, J and clone size, and D and trimming were worked out from the DNA. In all, the sample holds approximately 98,000 clones, and 90% of those were seen once. Clones ranked in the top ten supply roughly 0.31% of the sample.

In light of the paper, this sample's time point label describes: blood sample drawn before combined kidney and bone marrow transplant. Thawed PBMCs were FACS-sorted into unstimulated Tregs (CD4+CD25+CD127-), CD4+ non-Tregs (CD4+CD25-), CD4 cells and CD8 cells. The patients were 4 recipients of combined kidney and bone marrow transplants from the ITN036ST trial, and samples were available only from these trial subjects. Healthy control blood was processed by Ficoll density gradient to PBMCs and cryopreserved; patient PBMCs were collected before and after transplant. Note on this clone: What this receptor recognizes is not known. Base qualities are missing; no much larger clone stands one base away.

Sequencing was performed on CD4+ T cells from blood, taken before the transplant. This clonotype was sampled from a human donor who received a combined kidney and bone marrow transplant.

The encoded CDR3 is CASRLRDRGTYEQYF. In nucleotide form, the sequence is TGTGCCAGCAGACTACGGGACAGGGGAACCTACGAGCAGTACTTC. The chain joins TRBV6-1 to TRBJ2-7; 10 middle bases align to TRBD1. The CDR3 runs 15 amino acids, cysteine and phenylalanine included. Only the CDR3 DNA is retained, 45 bases long and in frame from the first base. V loses 6 bases at its end and J loses 2 bases; junction bases beyond the gene matches: 7. The germline V gene supplies CDR1 MNHNS and CDR2 SASEGT.